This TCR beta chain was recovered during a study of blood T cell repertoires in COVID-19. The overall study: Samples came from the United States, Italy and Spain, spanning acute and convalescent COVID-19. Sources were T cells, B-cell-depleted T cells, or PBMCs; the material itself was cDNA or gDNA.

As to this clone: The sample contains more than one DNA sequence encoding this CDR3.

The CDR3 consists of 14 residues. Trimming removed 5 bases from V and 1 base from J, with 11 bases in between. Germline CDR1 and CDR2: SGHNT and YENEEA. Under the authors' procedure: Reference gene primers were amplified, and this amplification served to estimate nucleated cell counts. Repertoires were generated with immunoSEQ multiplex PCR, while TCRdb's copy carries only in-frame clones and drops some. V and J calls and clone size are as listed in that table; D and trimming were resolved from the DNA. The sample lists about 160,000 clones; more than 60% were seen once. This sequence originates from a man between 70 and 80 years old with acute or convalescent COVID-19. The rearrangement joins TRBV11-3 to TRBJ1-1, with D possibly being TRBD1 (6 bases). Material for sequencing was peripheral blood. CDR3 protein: CASSLQGKNTEAFF. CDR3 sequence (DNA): TGTGCCAGCAGCCTACAGGGAAAGAACACTGAAGCTTTCTTT.